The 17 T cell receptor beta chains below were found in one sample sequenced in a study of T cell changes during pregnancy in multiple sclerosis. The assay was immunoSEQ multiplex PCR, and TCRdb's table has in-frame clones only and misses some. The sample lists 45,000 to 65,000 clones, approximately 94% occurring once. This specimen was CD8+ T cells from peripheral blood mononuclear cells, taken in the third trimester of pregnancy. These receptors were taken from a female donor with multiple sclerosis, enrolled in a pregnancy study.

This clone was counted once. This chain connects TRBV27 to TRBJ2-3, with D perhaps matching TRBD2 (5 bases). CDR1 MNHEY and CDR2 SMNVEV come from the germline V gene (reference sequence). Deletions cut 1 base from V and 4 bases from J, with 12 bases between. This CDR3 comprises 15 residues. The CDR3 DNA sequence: TGTGCCAGCAGTTTATGGGCCGGGGTCGCAGATACGCAGTATTTT. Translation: CASSLWAGVADTQYF.

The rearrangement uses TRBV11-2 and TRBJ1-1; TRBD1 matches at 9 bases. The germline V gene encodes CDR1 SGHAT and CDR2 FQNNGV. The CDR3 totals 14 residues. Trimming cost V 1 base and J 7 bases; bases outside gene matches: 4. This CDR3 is CASSLGQGVGEAFF. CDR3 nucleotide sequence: TGTGCCAGCAGCTTAGGACAGGGGGTCGGTGAAGCTTTCTTT.

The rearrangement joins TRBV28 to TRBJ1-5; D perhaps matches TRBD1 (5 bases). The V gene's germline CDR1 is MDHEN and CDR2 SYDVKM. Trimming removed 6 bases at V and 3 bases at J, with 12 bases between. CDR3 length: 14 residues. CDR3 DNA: TGTGCCAGCAGGATTTGGGGGGTCAATCAGCCCCAGCATTTT. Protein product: CASRIWGVNQPQHF. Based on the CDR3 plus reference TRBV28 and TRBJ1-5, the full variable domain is DVKVTQSSRYLVKRTGEKVFLECVQDMDHENMFWYRQDPGLGLRLIYFSYDVKMKEKGDIPEGYSVSREKKERFSLILESASTNQTSMYLCASRIWGVNQPQHFGDGTRLSIL.

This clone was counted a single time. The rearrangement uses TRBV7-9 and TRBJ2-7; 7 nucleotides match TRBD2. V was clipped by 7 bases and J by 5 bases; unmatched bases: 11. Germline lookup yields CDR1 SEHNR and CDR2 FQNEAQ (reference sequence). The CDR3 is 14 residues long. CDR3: CASTGGREPNEQYF. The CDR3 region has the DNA TGTGCCAGCACCGGGGGGAGGGAGCCCAACGAGCAGTACTTC.

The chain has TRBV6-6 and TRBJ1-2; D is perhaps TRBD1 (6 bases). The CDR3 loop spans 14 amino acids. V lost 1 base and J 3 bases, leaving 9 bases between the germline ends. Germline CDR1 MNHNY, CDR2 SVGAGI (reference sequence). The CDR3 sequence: CASSYLGGDYGYTF. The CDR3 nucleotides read TGTGCCAGCAGTTACTTAGGGGGTGACTATGGCTACACCTTC.

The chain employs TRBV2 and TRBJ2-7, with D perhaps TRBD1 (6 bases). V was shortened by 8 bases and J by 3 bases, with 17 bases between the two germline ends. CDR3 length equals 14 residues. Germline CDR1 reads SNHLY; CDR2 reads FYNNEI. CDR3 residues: CASGPGDIFYEQYF. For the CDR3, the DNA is TGTGCCAGCGGACCCGGGGACATTTTCTACGAGCAGTACTTC.

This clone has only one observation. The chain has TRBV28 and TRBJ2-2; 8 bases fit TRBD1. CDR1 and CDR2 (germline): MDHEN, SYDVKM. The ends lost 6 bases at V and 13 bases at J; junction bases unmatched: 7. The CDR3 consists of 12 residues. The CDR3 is CASSSWTGRLFF. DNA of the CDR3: TGTGCCAGCAGCTCGTGGACAGGGCGGCTGTTTTTT. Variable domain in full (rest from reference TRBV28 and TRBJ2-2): DVKVTQSSRYLVKRTGEKVFLECVQDMDHENMFWYRQDPGLGLRLIYFSYDVKMKEKGDIPEGYSVSREKKERFSLILESASTNQTSMYLCASSSWTGRLFFGEGSRLTVL.

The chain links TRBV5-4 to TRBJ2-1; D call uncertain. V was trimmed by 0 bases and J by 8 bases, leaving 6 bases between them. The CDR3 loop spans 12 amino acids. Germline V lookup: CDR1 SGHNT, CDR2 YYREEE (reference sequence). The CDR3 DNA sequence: TGTGCCAGCAGCTTGGTATCTGATGAGCAGTTCTTC. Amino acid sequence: CASSLVSDEQFF.

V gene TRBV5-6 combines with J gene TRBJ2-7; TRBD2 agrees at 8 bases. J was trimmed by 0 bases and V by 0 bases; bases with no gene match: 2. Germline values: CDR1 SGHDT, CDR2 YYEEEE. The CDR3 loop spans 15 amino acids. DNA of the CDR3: TGTGCCAGCAGCTTGGGGAGCGGGAGCTCCTACGAGCAGTACTTC. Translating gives CASSLGSGSSYEQYF.

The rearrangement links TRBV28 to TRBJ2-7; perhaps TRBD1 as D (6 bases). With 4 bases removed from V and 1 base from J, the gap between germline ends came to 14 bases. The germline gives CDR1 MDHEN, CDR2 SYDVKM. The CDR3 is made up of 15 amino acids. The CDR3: CASSSASRGSYEQYF. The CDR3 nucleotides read TGTGCCAGCAGTTCGGCCTCCAGGGGATCCTACGAGCAGTACTTC.

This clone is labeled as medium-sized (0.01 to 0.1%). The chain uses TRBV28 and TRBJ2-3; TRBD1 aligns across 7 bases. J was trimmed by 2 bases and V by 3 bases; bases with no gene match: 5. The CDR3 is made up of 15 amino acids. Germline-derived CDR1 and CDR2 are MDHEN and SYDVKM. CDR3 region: CASSFVTGDTDTQYF. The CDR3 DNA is TGTGCCAGCAGTTTTGTCACAGGGGACACAGATACGCAGTATTTT.

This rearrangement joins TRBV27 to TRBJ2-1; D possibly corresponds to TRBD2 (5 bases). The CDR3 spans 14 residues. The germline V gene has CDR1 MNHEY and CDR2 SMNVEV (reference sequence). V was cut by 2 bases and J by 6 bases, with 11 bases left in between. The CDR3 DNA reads TGTGCCAGCAGTTTAGGAGGAGCCGGCAATGAGCAGTTCTTC. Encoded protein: CASSLGGAGNEQFF.

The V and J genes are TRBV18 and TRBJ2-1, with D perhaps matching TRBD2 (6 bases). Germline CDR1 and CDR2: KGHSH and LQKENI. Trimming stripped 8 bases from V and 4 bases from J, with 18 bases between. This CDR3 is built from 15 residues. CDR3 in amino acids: CASVTQVGLYNEQFF. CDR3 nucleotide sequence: TGTGCCAGCGTTACTCAGGTGGGACTTTACAATGAGCAGTTCTTC. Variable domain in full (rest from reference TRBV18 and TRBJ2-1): NAGVMQNPRHLVRRRGQEARLRCSPMKGHSHVYWYRQLPEEGLKFMVYLQKENIIDESGMPKERFSAEFPKEGPSILRIQQVVRGDSAAYFCASVTQVGLYNEQFFGPGTRLTVL.

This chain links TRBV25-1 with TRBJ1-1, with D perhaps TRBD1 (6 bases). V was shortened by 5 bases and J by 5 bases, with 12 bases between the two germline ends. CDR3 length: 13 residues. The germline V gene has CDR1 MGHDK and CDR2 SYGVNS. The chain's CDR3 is CASSSGVWTEAFF. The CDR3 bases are TGTGCCAGCAGTTCAGGGGTCTGGACTGAAGCTTTCTTT. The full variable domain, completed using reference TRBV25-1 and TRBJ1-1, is EADIYQTPRYLVIGTGKKITLECSQTMGHDKMYWYQQDPGMELHLIHYSYGVNSTEKGDLSSESTVSRIRTEHFPLTLESARPSHTSQYLCASSSGVWTEAFFGQGTRLTVV.

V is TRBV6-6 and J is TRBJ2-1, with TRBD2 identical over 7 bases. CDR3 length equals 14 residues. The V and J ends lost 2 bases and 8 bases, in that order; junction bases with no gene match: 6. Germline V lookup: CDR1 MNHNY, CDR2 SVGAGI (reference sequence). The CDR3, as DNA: TGTGCCAGCAGTTACGGGCGGGAGTTCGATGAGCAGTTCTTC. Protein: CASSYGREFDEQFF.

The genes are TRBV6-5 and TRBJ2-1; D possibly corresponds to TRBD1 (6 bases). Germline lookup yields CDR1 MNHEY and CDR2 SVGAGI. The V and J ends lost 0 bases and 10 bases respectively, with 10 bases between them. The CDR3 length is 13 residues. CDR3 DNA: TGTGCCAGCAGTTACTCTCCGGGACAAGAGCAGTTCTTC. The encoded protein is CASSYSPGQEQFF.

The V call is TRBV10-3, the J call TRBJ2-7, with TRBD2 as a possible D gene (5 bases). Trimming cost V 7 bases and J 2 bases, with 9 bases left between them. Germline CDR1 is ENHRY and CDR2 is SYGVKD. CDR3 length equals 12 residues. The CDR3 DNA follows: TGTGCCATCACGACGGGAACCTACGAGCAGTACTTC. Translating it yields CAITTGTYEQYF.